These T cell receptor beta chains were read from a single sample in a study of regulatory T cells in long-lasting Graves disease. TCRdb re-called the multiplex PCR reads with MiXCR, one entry per CDR3 protein. The data show hundreds of thousands of distinct CDR3 sequences, with more than 20% seen just once and around 21% held by the top ten. The sequencing here drew on peripheral blood mononuclear cells (PBMCs), taken when the disease was refractory, from a patient treated with antithyroid drugs. The receptor source for this set is a female donor with Graves disease. The CDR3 runs from the conserved cysteine through the conserved F or W.

CASSFSLTSNQPQHF	TRBV27
CASSWTEVWPQHF	TRBV28
CAIAGDRAQTEAFF	TRBV10-3
CSARDPGDEQYF	TRBV20-1
CASSLDDGLQHF	TRBV7-2
CASSPGGIYEQYF	TRBV7-2
CASSLWQDTQYF	TRBV12-3/TRBV12-4
CASSIWTANTGELFF	TRBV5-6
CASSLFAGMADTQYF	TRBV5-6
CATKNGRAFREQFF	TRBV6-1
CSPKATDRPSGANVLTF	TRBV20-1
CASRRAGDLETQYF	TRBV5-1
CSAIKGILTTNEKLFF	TRBV20-1
CASSLRGDGVQAYEQYF	TRBV11-2
CASSDGPGGEKLFF	TRBV6-1
CASSTIQGALAGNIQYF	TRBV27
CSVPDWNTEAFF	TRBV29-1
CASSGGTGRIETQYF	TRBV2
CASSRQGDTQYF	TRBV6-2/TRBV6-3
CAWRPSGNTGELFF	TRBV30
CASRQQGMGTGELFF	TRBV6-1
CASSLGEGARGYTF	TRBV7-9
CASTGELGSSTEAFF	TRBV2
CASSLTAGDRAFF	TRBV7-3
CASRGASGAYEQYF	TRBV6-1
CASSSLRGMVYEQYF	TRBV7-9
CASTTSGGYYGYTF	TRBV11-2
CSARGHRGGSVFEKLFF	TRBV20-1
CASSESWPAEGTQYF	TRBV10-1
CASSPRGSYGYTF	TRBV7-2
CASSLPMGQGEFEQYF	TRBV7-9
CSVSDGGYEQYF	TRBV29-1
CASSFGQGGTQPQHF	TRBV7-8
CATSRIRDLLYNEQFF	TRBV15
CASRENLDEQFF	TRBV11-1
CASSPQAAPGEQYF	TRBV7-2
CASSPSAAGGRVQETQYF	TRBV4-1
CSANPGTGRIGNQPQHF	TRBV20-1